What follows is one TCR beta chain and its context. A TCRbeta library incorporating unique molecular identifiers was prepared. TCRdb reprocessed the PCR reads via MiXCR and lists one record per CDR3 protein. This repertoire shows some 150,000 distinct CDR3 sequences, about 9% found once; its top ten account for 15% to 20%. This record belongs to a study of T-cell reconstitution after alpha-beta-depleted transplantation in children. The ends were cut back, 8 bases at V and 5 bases at J, with 17 bases in the middle. CDR1 is MNHNS, CDR2 SASEGT, per germline. This CDR3 comprises 14 residues. The starting material was PBMCs, mostly from graft donor cells, obtained 180 days after TCRalphabeta/CD19-depleted stem cell transplant. V gene TRBV6-1 combines with J gene TRBJ2-3; no definite D call. This TCR was recovered from a female patient aged 2-15 years who had a stem cell transplant for congenital amegakaryocytic thrombocytopenia, so the T cells may come from the graft donor. CDR3 bases: TGTGCCAGCCTGTCGGGTCTAATGGTAGATACGCAGTATTTT. It encodes CASLSGLMVDTQYF.